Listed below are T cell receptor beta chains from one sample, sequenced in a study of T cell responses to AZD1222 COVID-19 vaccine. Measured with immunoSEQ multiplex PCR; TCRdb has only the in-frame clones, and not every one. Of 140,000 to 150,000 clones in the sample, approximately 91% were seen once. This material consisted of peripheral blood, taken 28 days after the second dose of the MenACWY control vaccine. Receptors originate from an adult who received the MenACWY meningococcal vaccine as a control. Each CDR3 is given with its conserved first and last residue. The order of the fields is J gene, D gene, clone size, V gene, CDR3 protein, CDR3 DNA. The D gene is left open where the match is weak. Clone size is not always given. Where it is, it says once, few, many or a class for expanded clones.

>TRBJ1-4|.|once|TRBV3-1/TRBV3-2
CASSHSEKLFF
TGTGCCAGCAGCCACAGTGAAAAACTGTTTTTT
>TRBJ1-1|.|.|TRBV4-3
CASSQDRLYGEAFF
TGCGCCAGCAGCCAAGATAGGCTGTACGGTGAAGCTTTCTTT
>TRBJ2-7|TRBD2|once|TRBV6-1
CASSEGHGGFISYEQYF
TGTGCCAGCAGTGAAGGTCACGGGGGGTTCATCTCCTACGAGCAGTACTTC
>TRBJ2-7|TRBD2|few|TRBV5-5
CASSLINMGLAGASEQYF
TGTGCCAGCAGCTTGATCAATATGGGACTAGCGGGGGCCAGCGAGCAGTACTTC
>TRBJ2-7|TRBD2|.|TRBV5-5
CASSSTSGATYEQYF
TGTGCCAGCAGCTCGACTAGCGGAGCGACCTACGAGCAGTACTTC
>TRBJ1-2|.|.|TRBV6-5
CASTLIYYGYTF
TGTGCCAGCACCCTGATCTACTATGGCTACACCTTC
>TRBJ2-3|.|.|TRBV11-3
CASSFQGPDTQYF
TGTGCCAGCAGCTTTCAGGGCCCAGATACGCAGTATTTT
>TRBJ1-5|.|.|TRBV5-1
CASSPGGGGNQPQHF
TGCGCCAGCAGCCCAGGTGGGGGAGGCAATCAGCCCCAGCATTTT
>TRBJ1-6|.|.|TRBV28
CASSFRRVGVVYNSPLHF
TGTGCCAGCAGTTTTCGGAGGGTTGGGGTGGTCTATAATTCACCCCTCCACTTT
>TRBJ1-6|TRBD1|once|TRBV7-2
CASSALGTGNSPLHF
TGTGCCAGCAGCGCCCTCGGGACAGGGAATTCACCCCTCCACTTT
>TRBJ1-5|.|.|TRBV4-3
CASSQRDGGQPQHF
TGCGCCAGCAGCCAAAGAGACGGAGGTCAGCCCCAGCATTTT
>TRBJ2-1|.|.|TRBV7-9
CASSPRLTSSYNEQFF
TGTGCCAGCAGCCCCAGACTAACAAGCTCCTACAATGAGCAGTTCTTC
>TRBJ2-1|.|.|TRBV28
CASSFKTGAYNEQFF
TGTGCCAGCAGTTTTAAGACAGGAGCCTACAATGAGCAGTTCTTC
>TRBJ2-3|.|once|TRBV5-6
CASSLQGSTDTQYF
TGTGCCAGCAGCTTGCAAGGTAGCACAGATACGCAGTATTTT
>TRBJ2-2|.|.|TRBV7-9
CASSQGRDTGELFF
TGTGCCAGCAGCCAGGGACGGGACACCGGGGAGCTGTTTTTT
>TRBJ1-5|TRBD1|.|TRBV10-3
CAIRDRGDQPQHF
TGTGCCATCAGGGACAGGGGGGATCAGCCCCAGCATTTT
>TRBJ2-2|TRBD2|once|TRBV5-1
CASSSIAGGDTGELFF
TGCGCCAGCAGCAGCATAGCGGGAGGGGACACCGGGGAGCTGTTTTTT
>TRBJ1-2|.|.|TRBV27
CASSLFTPTGDPIGYTF
TGTGCCAGCAGTTTATTCACCCCGACGGGAGACCCTATTGGCTACACCTTC
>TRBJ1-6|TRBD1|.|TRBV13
CASSLTGVSPLHF
TGTGCCAGCAGCTTAACAGGGGTTTCACCCCTCCACTTT
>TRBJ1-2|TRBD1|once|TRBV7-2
CASSSGTDAGGYTF
TGTGCCAGCAGCTCCGGGACAGACGCGGGTGGCTACACCTTC
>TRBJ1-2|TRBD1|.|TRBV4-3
CASSQDRGTAGGGGYTF
TGCGCCAGCAGCCAAGATAGGGGGACAGCGGGAGGGGGTGGCTACACCTTC
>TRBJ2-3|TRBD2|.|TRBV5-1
CASSLLASGDTDTQYF
TGCGCCAGCAGCTTGTTGGCTAGCGGGGACACAGATACGCAGTATTTT
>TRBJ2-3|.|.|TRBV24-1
CATSDSSGADTQYF
TGTGCCACCAGTGACTCATCGGGCGCAGATACGCAGTATTTT
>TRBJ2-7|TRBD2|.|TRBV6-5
CASSPPGLAGYEQYF
TGTGCCAGCAGTCCCCCGGGACTAGCGGGTTACGAGCAGTACTTC